This is a list of T cell receptor beta chains from one sample in a study of stem cell transplantation in POMP-related autoinflammatory disease. Clones were sequenced by immunoSEQ multiplex PCR, and TCRdb holds only the in-frame ones, with some missing. This sample carries about 32,000 clones, around 90% of them seen once, and the ten largest clones take 0.72%. The sample here was CD4+ T cells from PBMCs, taken before stem cell transplantation. The source is a human donor with POMP-related autoinflammation and immune dysregulation (PRAID). Both conserved end residues are part of each CDR3. D genes are given only for firm matches. Clone size is not always given. Where it is, it says once, few, many or a class for expanded clones.

clone_size	v_call	j_call	d_call	cdr3_nt	cdr3_aa
once	TRBV7-3	TRBJ2-5	TRBD2	TGTGCCAGCAGCCACCGACTAGCGGGGGAAAAAGAGACCCAGTACTTC	CASSHRLAGEKETQYF
NA	TRBV28	TRBJ1-5	NA	TGTGCCAGCAGCCTTTCTGGGCGACGTCAGCCCCAGCATTTT	CASSLSGRRQPQHF
few	TRBV6-5	TRBJ1-2	TRBD1	TGTGCCAGCACCGCGAGGGAGGGGGCTGGCTATGGCTACACCTTC	CASTAREGAGYGYTF
NA	TRBV7-9	TRBJ1-5	TRBD1	TGTGCCAGCAGCCGTTCAGGGGGACATAGCAATCAGCCCCAGCATTTT	CASSRSGGHSNQPQHF
NA	TRBV5-5	TRBJ1-3	NA	TGTGCCAGCAGCTCGCCCGGGAGCCCTAGAAACACCATATATTTT	CASSSPGSPRNTIYF
NA	TRBV2	TRBJ1-3	NA	TGTGCCAGCAGTGAAGAGAGACAGGCGAGCGGAAACACCATATATTTT	CASSEERQASGNTIYF
NA	TRBV7-3	TRBJ2-3	NA	TGTGCCAGCAGCCTGGAGCCCACAGATACGCAGTATTTT	CASSLEPTDTQYF
once	TRBV5-1	TRBJ2-5	TRBD1	TGCGCCAGCAGCTTGGGGGGGACAGTCCAAGAGACCCAGTACTTC	CASSLGGTVQETQYF
NA	TRBV2	TRBJ1-2	TRBD1	TGTGCCAGCAGCCTGGACAGGGGGGGTTTAGGCTACACCTTC	CASSLDRGGLGYTF
NA	TRBV5-1	TRBJ2-7	TRBD1	TGCGCCAGCAGCCTAGGGGACAGGAGTTACCACTACGAGCAGTACTTC	CASSLGDRSYHYEQYF
NA	TRBV5-4	TRBJ2-1	TRBD2	TGTGCCAGCAGCTTGGAAGCGGGGGGGCCTAGTGAGCAGTTCTTC	CASSLEAGGPSEQFF
NA	TRBV4-1	TRBJ2-7	NA	TGCGCCAGCAGTAGTGCGACCTACGAGCAGTACTTC	CASSSATYEQYF
NA	TRBV5-4	TRBJ1-1	TRBD1	TGTGCCAGCAGCATATTAGCAGGGGGCACGGGCACTGAAGCTTTCTTT	CASSILAGGTGTEAFF
few	TRBV11-2	TRBJ1-1	NA	TGTGCCAGCAGCTTCGGACAGCGGAACACTGAAGCTTTCTTT	CASSFGQRNTEAFF
NA	TRBV7-6	TRBJ2-7	NA	TGTGCCAACCTCTTAGGCCCGGACAAGTCCTACGAGCAGTACTTC	CANLLGPDKSYEQYF
NA	TRBV5-5	TRBJ2-7	TRBD2	TGTGCCAGCAGCCTCGGACAGATAGCGGGATGGACCTACGAGCAGTACTTC	CASSLGQIAGWTYEQYF
once	TRBV4-2	TRBJ2-5	NA	TGTGCCAGCAGCCAAGAACGGGGCCAAGAGACCCAGTACTTC	CASSQERGQETQYF
NA	TRBV18	TRBJ1-2	NA	TGTGCCAGCTCGCTCCCGGGGGCGGGGTCGTCCTTCTATGGCTACACCTTC	CASSLPGAGSSFYGYTF
NA	TRBV2	TRBJ2-3	TRBD2	TGTGCCAGCAGTGAAGGCGTAGCGGGAGGAGATACGCAGTATTTT	CASSEGVAGGDTQYF
NA	TRBV6-5	TRBJ1-5	TRBD1	TGTGCCAGCAGTTCCACGGGACAGGGGGCTCGTCAGCCCCAGCATTTT	CASSSTGQGARQPQHF
once	TRBV21-1	TRBJ2-1	NA	TGTGCCAGCAGCAAAGTTCGAGACGGCAACAATGAGCAGTTCTTC	CASSKVRDGNNEQFF
NA	TRBV9	TRBJ2-3	NA	TGTGCCAGCAGCCCTAAGCCCAGGGCTAGCGGCACAGATACGCAGTATTTT	CASSPKPRASGTDTQYF
once	TRBV19	TRBJ1-1	TRBD1	TGTGCCAGTAGCGACAGGGGCCGGCACACTGAAGCTTTCTTT	CASSDRGRHTEAFF
few	TRBV5-1	TRBJ1-2	TRBD1	TGCGCCAGCAGCTTGGCACAGGGGGCTGTCTATGGCTACACCTTC	CASSLAQGAVYGYTF
NA	TRBV6-6	TRBJ2-2	NA	TGTGCCAGCAGTCAAACAGGGAAGGGCACCGGGGAGCTGTTTTTT	CASSQTGKGTGELFF
NA	TRBV7-9	TRBJ1-1	TRBD1	TGTGCCAGCAGCTTATTTGGGACAGGGGGCGCGGGCACTGAAGCTTTCTTT	CASSLFGTGGAGTEAFF
NA	TRBV7-9	TRBJ2-5	NA	TGTGCCAGCAGTTTTGGTACAGGGCTACAGACCCAGTACTTC	CASSFGTGLQTQYF
once	TRBV7-9	TRBJ2-6	NA	TGTGCCAGCAGCTTATCCTTCGGGGCTGGGGCCAACGTCCTGACTTTC	CASSLSFGAGANVLTF
NA	TRBV19	TRBJ2-1	TRBD2	TGTGCCAGTAGTATGGCCCTAGCGGGAGGGAGAGACAATGAGCAGTTCTTC	CASSMALAGGRDNEQFF
NA	TRBV27	TRBJ2-5	NA	TGTGCCAGCAGTTTATCCAGGGGGGAGACAGAGACCCAGTACTTC	CASSLSRGETETQYF
NA	TRBV6-5	TRBJ2-2	NA	TGTGCCAGCAGTTACTCGTGGTCGAACACCGGGGAGCTGTTTTTT	CASSYSWSNTGELFF
once	TRBV29-1	TRBJ2-7	TRBD2	TGCAGCGTCGGGAGGGCCTACGAGCAGTACTTC	CSVGRAYEQYF
NA	TRBV5-6	TRBJ2-7	NA	TGTGCCAGCAGCTGGAGGGGGGAGCAGTACTTC	CASSWRGEQYF
NA	TRBV6-1	TRBJ2-7	TRBD1	TGTGCCAGCACCAGACTGGGACAGGGGGATGAGCAGTACTTC	CASTRLGQGDEQYF
NA	TRBV6-6	TRBJ2-7	NA	TGTGCCAGCAGTTTACGGGGGGCGTCTATCTCGGGGCAGTACTTC	CASSLRGASISGQYF
NA	TRBV18	TRBJ2-2	TRBD1	TGTGCCAGCTCAAACTACAGGGGGACGAGCACCGGGGAGCTGTTTTTT	CASSNYRGTSTGELFF